Shown below are 27 T cell receptor beta chains from a single sample sequenced in a study of OX40 agonist ivuxolimab in advanced cancers. The repertoire was sequenced with immunoSEQ multiplex PCR; TCRdb's copy has only in-frame clones and lacks some. The sample shows 70,000 or so clones, around 88% of them seen only once. Source: CD4+ or CD8+ T cells sorted from blood, taken in a trial of the OX40 agonist ivuxolimab. These receptors were taken from an adult with an advanced solid tumor such as melanoma, head and neck, liver or kidney cancer.

The V call is TRBV7-3, the J call TRBJ2-5; unclear D gene. The CDR3 extends over 13 amino acids. Germline lookup yields CDR1 SGHTA and CDR2 FQGTGA. The V end lost 2 bases, the J end lost 1 base, and 5 bases lay between the germline ends. CDR3 nucleotide sequence: TGTGCCAGCAGCTTAGTACCCCAAGAGACCCAGTACTTC. Its translation is CASSLVPQETQYF.

The rearrangement uses TRBV5-5 and TRBJ2-1; tentatively, D is TRBD1 (7 bases). From germline, CDR1 is SGHKS and CDR2 YYEKEE (reference sequence). V lost 4 bases, J lost 6 bases, and 14 bases lay in between. This CDR3 comprises 14 residues. The CDR3 protein is CASSRQGGLNEQFF. CDR3 sequence (DNA): TGTGCCAGCAGCCGGCAGGGGGGCCTCAATGAGCAGTTCTTC. Based on the CDR3 plus reference TRBV5-5 and TRBJ2-1, the full variable domain is DAGVTQSPTHLIKTRGQQVTLRCSPISGHKSVSWYQQVLGQGPQFIFQYYEKEERGRGNFPDRFSARQFPNYSSELNVNALLLGDSALYLCASSRQGGLNEQFFGPGTRLTVL.

This chain connects TRBV4-1 to TRBJ2-1, with D perhaps TRBD1 or TRBD2 (5 bases each). The CDR3 consists of 13 residues. Trimming removed 2 bases from V and 13 bases from J, with 15 bases in between. Germline values: CDR1 MGHRA, CDR2 YSYEKL. The CDR3 DNA reads TGCGCCAGCAGCCAACTACCCGGGACCCTCCAGTTCTTC. Residues: CASSQLPGTLQFF.

Comments on this clone: This sample includes further DNA sequences coding for the same CDR3. This chain links TRBV27 with TRBJ2-2; maybe TRBD1 (5 bases). Trimming stripped 2 bases from V and 4 bases from J, with 8 bases between. CDR1 and CDR2 (germline): MNHEY, SMNVEV (reference sequence). The CDR3 is made up of 14 amino acids. CDR3 amino acids: CASSLLGATGELFF. In nucleotides, the CDR3 is TGTGCCAGCAGTTTACTAGGGGCCACCGGGGAGCTGTTTTTT.

The chain recombines TRBV15 with TRBJ1-5; 7 bases are shared with TRBD1. This CDR3 contains 13 residues. Germline lookup yields CDR1 LNHNV and CDR2 YYDKDF (reference sequence). With V trimmed by 8 bases and J by 4 bases, 5 bases remained unmatched. The CDR3 region is CATSRQGNQPQHF. In nucleotides, the CDR3 is TGTGCCACCTCTCGACAGGGAAATCAGCCCCAGCATTTT.

V gene TRBV19 combines with J gene TRBJ2-1; D may be TRBD1 (6 bases). CDR1 LNHDA and CDR2 SQIVND come from the germline V gene (reference sequence). The CDR3 length is 13 residues. V was shortened by 6 bases and J by 6 bases, with 12 bases between the two germline ends. This chain's CDR3 is CASRTDRTNEQFF. The DNA for the CDR3 is TGTGCCAGTAGGACTGACAGGACCAATGAGCAGTTCTTC.

The rearrangement joins TRBV11-2 to TRBJ2-2; 7 positions match TRBD1. This CDR3 region has 14 residues. Germline V gene data show CDR1 as SGHAT and CDR2 as FQNNGV. After removal of 4 bases from V and 1 base from J, the junction contained 0 bases not matched to a gene. The CDR3 DNA reads as TGTGCCAGCAGCTGGGACAGGAACACCGGGGAGCTGTTTTTT. Amino acids: CASSWDRNTGELFF. Full variable domain (outside the CDR3, taken from reference TRBV11-2 and TRBJ2-2): EAGVAQSPRYKIIEKRQSVAFWCNPISGHATLYWYQQILGQGPKLLIQFQNNGVVDDSQLPKDRFSAERLKGVDSTLKIQPAKLEDSAVYLCASSWDRNTGELFFGEGSRLTVL.

In this sample, this clone turned up a few times. The chain has TRBV7-2 and TRBJ1-1; D remains ambiguous. Germline-derived CDR1 and CDR2 are SGHTA and FQGNSA. The CDR3 is 13 amino acids. V gave up 5 bases and J gave up 6 bases, with 13 bases separating them. CDR3 protein: CASSRDGRAEAFF. In DNA form, the CDR3 reads TGTGCCAGCAGCCGCGACGGACGCGCTGAAGCTTTCTTT. Filled out from reference TRBV7-2 and TRBJ1-1, the complete variable domain reads GAGVSQSPSNKVTEKGKDVELRCDPISGHTALYWYRQSLGQGLEFLIYFQGNSAPDKSGLPSDRFSAERTGGSVSTLTIQRTQQEDSAVYLCASSRDGRAEAFFGQGTRLTVV.

This clone occurred once. The chain carries TRBV28 and TRBJ1-2; D possibly corresponds to TRBD1 (6 bases). Germline V gives CDR1 MDHEN, CDR2 SYDVKM. Trimming cost V 3 bases and J 7 bases, with 15 bases left between them. CDR3 length equals 14 residues. The CDR3 DNA reads as TGTGCCAGCAGTTTTACCCGGGGGGCGCTTGGCTACACCTTC. It specifies CASSFTRGALGYTF.

As for this clone: The junction departs from the called germline gene at one end, perhaps through a read error. The rearrangement joins TRBV7-7 to TRBJ1-1, with D perhaps matching TRBD1 (5 bases). The germline gives CDR1 SSHAT, CDR2 FNYEAQ (reference sequence). The CDR3 extends over 13 amino acids. The CDR3 here is CASSSDRNTEAFF. The DNA for the CDR3 is TGTGCTAGCAGCAGCGACAGGAACACTGAAGCTTTCTTT.

V usage is TRBV28 and J usage is TRBJ2-7; 10 bases agree with TRBD2. V was clipped by 5 bases and J by 5 bases; unmatched bases: 12. CDR3 length equals 16 residues. Germline lookup yields CDR1 MDHEN and CDR2 SYDVKM. The CDR3 loop reads CASSVPTSGRSHEQYF. CDR3 DNA: TGTGCCAGCAGTGTCCCGACTAGCGGGCGGTCCCACGAGCAGTACTTC.

The CDR3 bases are TGTGCCAGCTCACCGAACCAGGGCTCTGGGGCCAACGTCCTGACTTTC. It yields the protein CASSPNQGSGANVLTF. The J gene is TRBJ2-6, the V gene TRBV18; TRBD1 might be the D (5 bases). The V gene's germline CDR1 is KGHSH and CDR2 LQKENI. The CDR3 length is 16 residues. V was pared by 3 bases and J by 0 bases, with 9 bases between.

The chain carries TRBV5-5 and TRBJ2-3, with D unresolved. CDR1 SGHKS and CDR2 YYEKEE come from the germline V gene (reference sequence). V lost 6 bases to trimming and J lost 0 bases, with 11 bases between them. This CDR3 is 14 amino acids long. CDR3 nucleotide sequence: TGTGCCAGCACCGCCGCACCAAGCACAGATACGCAGTATTTT. Its protein is CASTAAPSTDTQYF. Looking up the rest from reference TRBV5-5 and TRBJ2-3 gives the full variable domain: DAGVTQSPTHLIKTRGQQVTLRCSPISGHKSVSWYQQVLGQGPQFIFQYYEKEERGRGNFPDRFSARQFPNYSSELNVNALLLGDSALYLCASTAAPSTDTQYFGPGTRLTVL.

The chain links TRBV27 to TRBJ2-5; D unclear. Trimming shortened V by 5 bases and J by 5 bases, and 12 bases separated the two germline ends. The CDR3 has 13 residues. CDR1 and CDR2 (germline): MNHEY, SMNVEV (reference sequence). The CDR3 here is CASSPGYGETQYF. The CDR3 nucleotides are TGTGCCAGCAGTCCAGGATACGGGGAGACCCAGTACTTC.

This chain uses TRBV9 with TRBJ2-4; 8 nucleotides agree with TRBD2. V dropped 0 bases and J dropped 2; count of bases not matched to a gene: 1. Germline CDR1 reads SGDLS; CDR2 reads YYNGEE. The CDR3 covers 15 residues. CDR3 region: CASSVAGGPKNIQYF. The CDR3 DNA follows: TGTGCCAGCAGCGTAGCGGGGGGGCCCAAAAACATTCAGTACTTC.

In the case of this clone: The same CDR3 also results from other DNA sequences found in this sample. The CDR3: CASSPRTGGTEAFF. DNA for the CDR3: TGTGCCAGCTCACCAAGGACAGGTGGGACTGAAGCTTTCTTT. The V call is TRBV18, the J call TRBJ1-1; 7 positions match TRBD1. After removal of 2 bases from V and 5 bases from J, the junction contained 5 bases not matched to a gene. The germline CDR1 and CDR2 sequences are KGHSH and LQKENI. The CDR3 is made up of 14 amino acids.

This chain connects TRBV4-3 to TRBJ1-2, with 7 bases aligning to TRBD1. CDR1 is LGHNA, CDR2 YSLEER, per germline. V gave up 1 base and J gave up 4 bases; unmatched junction bases: 0. There are 13 residues in the CDR3. In DNA, the CDR3 is TGCGCCAGCAGCCAAGGACAGGGCTATGGCTACACCTTC. It encodes CASSQGQGYGYTF.

The chain carries TRBV30 and TRBJ1-1; no clear D gene. V lost 0 bases and J 0 bases, leaving 11 bases between the germline ends. The CDR3 runs 15 residues. Looked up from germline, CDR1 is GTSNPN and CDR2 is SVGIG (reference sequence). The CDR3 coding sequence is TGTGCCTGGAGTGTAGGCATGGTTATGAACACTGAAGCTTTCTTT. This gives the protein CAWSVGMVMNTEAFF.

The V and J genes are TRBV7-3 and TRBJ2-3, with 9 bases matching TRBD2. The V gene's germline CDR1 is SGHTA and CDR2 FQGTGA. Trimming removed 5 bases from V and 4 bases from J; junction bases left unmatched: 7. The CDR3 has 15 residues. The CDR3 DNA reads as TGTGCCAGCAGCCGCGGGGGGGCCGGATCAGATACGCAGTATTTT. This codes for CASSRGGAGSDTQYF.

Note on this clone: The junction shows a germline mismatch at one end, possibly a read error. This rearrangement joins TRBV7-9 to TRBJ2-1, with 9 bases that match TRBD2. The CDR3 has 15 residues. The germline V gene encodes CDR1 SEHNR and CDR2 FQNEAQ (reference sequence). Written as DNA, the CDR3 is TGTGCCAGCAGTTTAGCGGGAGATCCCATCGATGAGCAGTTCTTC. Amino acids: CASSLAGDPIDEQFF. Complete variable domain (other parts from reference TRBV7-9 and TRBJ2-1): DTGVSQNPRHKITKRGQNVTFRCDPISEHNRLYWYRQTLGQGPEFLTYFQNEAQLEKSRLLSDRFSAERPKGSFSTLEIQRTEQGDSAMYLCASSLAGDPIDEQFFGPGTRLTVL.

The chain couples TRBV14 to TRBJ2-7; 12 bases are a match to TRBD2. Germline V gene sequence: CDR1 SGHDN, CDR2 FVKESK. The CDR3 length is 19 residues. V lost 2 bases, J lost 2 bases, and 13 bases stayed unmatched. CDR3 in amino acids: CASSQSFLTSGSSTYEQYF. CDR3 DNA sequence: TGTGCCAGCAGCCAAAGCTTCCTGACTAGCGGGAGTAGTACCTACGAGCAGTACTTC.

The chain couples TRBV4-1 to TRBJ2-2; no firm D call. The V and J ends lost 0 bases and 2 bases respectively, with 13 bases between them. The CDR3 covers 17 residues. CDR1 and CDR2 (germline): MGHRA, YSYEKL. CDR3 residues: CASSQDRAELNTGELFF. CDR3 nucleotide sequence: TGCGCCAGCAGCCAAGATAGGGCAGAACTCAACACCGGGGAGCTGTTTTTT.

The rearrangement joins TRBV7-2 to TRBJ2-7, with 11 bases that match TRBD2. The CDR3 sequence is 15 residues long. Germline V gene sequence: CDR1 SGHTA, CDR2 FQGNSA. J was trimmed by 7 bases and V by 2 bases; bases with no gene match: 7. CDR3 in amino acids: CASSLLAGGPEEQYF. CDR3 coding DNA: TGTGCCAGCAGCTTATTAGCGGGGGGGCCAGAAGAGCAGTACTTC.

This rearrangement joins TRBV7-3 to TRBJ2-7, with 7 bases aligning to TRBD2. The CDR3 consists of 14 residues. Germline trimming cut 5 bases from V and 3 bases from J; bases unmatched to any gene: 7. Germline V gives CDR1 SGHTA, CDR2 FQGTGA. CDR3 nucleotides: TGTGCCAGCAGCCCTAGCGGCGCGGGCTACGAGCAGTACTTC. Amino acids: CASSPSGAGYEQYF.

The J gene is TRBJ2-1, the V gene TRBV28, with 8 nucleotides matching TRBD1. J was trimmed by 9 bases and V by 5 bases; bases with no gene match: 6. Per the germline V gene, CDR1 is MDHEN and CDR2 is SYDVKM. CDR3 length: 13 amino acids. This CDR3 reads CASSAGGQGEQFF. The CDR3 coding sequence is TGTGCCAGCAGTGCAGGGGGCCAGGGTGAGCAGTTCTTC.

The J gene is TRBJ1-2, the V gene TRBV5-6; no firm D call. The germline V and J ends were trimmed by 0 bases and 2 bases, with 11 bases remaining between them. From germline, CDR1 is SGHDT and CDR2 YYEEEE. CDR3 length: 15 amino acids. CDR3 protein: CASSLAFGVNYGYTF. The CDR3 DNA reads as TGTGCCAGCAGCTTGGCGTTTGGGGTAAACTATGGCTACACCTTC. The whole variable domain, filled in from reference TRBV5-6 and TRBJ1-2, reads DAGVTQSPTHLIKTRGQQVTLRCSPKSGHDTVSWYQQALGQGPQFIFQYYEEEERQRGNFPDRFSGHQFPNYSSELNVNALLLGDSALYLCASSLAFGVNYGYTFGSGTRLTVV.

The CDR3 DNA sequence: TGTGCCAGCAGCTTATTCCAGGGAGAGAACACCATATATTTT. Translation gives CASSLFQGENTIYF. The chain is built from TRBV11-2 and TRBJ1-3; D perhaps matches TRBD1 (5 bases). The CDR3 consists of 14 residues. The germline V and J ends were trimmed by 2 bases and 7 bases, with 12 bases remaining between them. Germline V lookup: CDR1 SGHAT, CDR2 FQNNGV.